The 23 T cell receptor beta chains presented below share a single source sample, sequenced in a study of cytomegalovirus exposure and HLA in healthy donors. A multiplex PCR was run with 60 Vbeta primers and 13 Jbeta primers. Profiling relied on immunoSEQ multiplex PCR, and the TCRdb table lists in-frame clones only, not all of them. The sample contains about 190,000 clones, around 73% of which appear only once. The sample comprised PBMCs. The receptors stem from a woman in her 30s in good health and CMV-seropositive.

This clone appeared a few times. The J gene is TRBJ1-1, the V gene TRBV30; a weak D match, TRBD1 (6 bases). CDR3 length: 14 residues. CDR1 GTSNPN and CDR2 SVGIG come from the germline V gene (reference sequence). V was cut by 1 base and J by 6 bases, with 15 bases left in between. Here the CDR3 DNA reads TGTGCCTGGAGTGAACAGGGATTCCAGGCTGAAGCTTTCTTT. Amino acids: CAWSEQGFQAEAFF.

This chain uses TRBV15 with TRBJ2-7; 11 nucleotides line up with TRBD1. V lost 1 base, J lost 4 bases, and 3 bases stayed unmatched. The CDR3 sequence is 15 residues long. The V gene's germline CDR1 is LNHNV and CDR2 YYDKDF (reference sequence). The DNA for the CDR3 is TGTGCCACCAGCAGAGTGGGACAGGGGGTTTACGAGCAGTACTTC. It codes for CATSRVGQGVYEQYF.

The chain recombines TRBV4-1 with TRBJ2-1; 7 bases line up with TRBD1. This CDR3 region has 17 residues. The germline V gene encodes CDR1 MGHRA and CDR2 YSYEKL. J gave up 7 bases and V 1 base, and 13 bases lay outside the gene matches. The DNA of the CDR3 is TGCGCCAGCAGCCAAGGACGAGCGACAGGGCCGAGTAATGAGCAGTTCTTC. This gives the protein CASSQGRATGPSNEQFF.

The V gene is TRBV10-2, the J gene TRBJ2-2, with 7 nucleotides matching TRBD2. From germline, CDR1 is WSHSY and CDR2 SAAADI. J lost 5 bases, V lost 10 bases, and 13 bases had no gene match. CDR3 length: 15 amino acids. The CDR3, as DNA: TGCGCCACCGTAGTGGCGGGAGCTCGAACCGGGGAGCTGTTTTTT. Its protein product is CATVVAGARTGELFF.

This clone was counted a few times. The V and J genes are TRBV6-6 and TRBJ2-1; D is possibly TRBD2 (5 bases). The CDR3 runs 14 residues. In germline, CDR1 is MNHNY, CDR2 SVGAGI (reference sequence). Trimming took off 7 bases at V and 6 bases at J, with 16 bases between the two ends. The CDR3 spells CASTRVAQSNEQFF. CDR3 nucleotides: TGTGCCAGCACCCGGGTAGCGCAATCCAATGAGCAGTTCTTC.

There are a few counts of this clone. The genes are TRBV6-6 and TRBJ1-2, with D perhaps matching TRBD1 (5 bases). The CDR3 loop spans 15 amino acids. The V end lost 0 bases, the J end lost 0 bases, and 8 bases lay between the germline ends. The V gene's germline CDR1 is MNHNY and CDR2 SVGAGI (reference sequence). The DNA for the CDR3 is TGTGCCAGCAGTTACTCGGCAGGGACTAACTATGGCTACACCTTC. Translated: CASSYSAGTNYGYTF.

This clone was observed a single time. At one end, the junction sequence differs from germline, possibly due to a read error. The chain joins TRBV7-2 to TRBJ2-7; D is uncertain. Germline loops: CDR1 SGHTA, CDR2 FQGNSA. This CDR3 has 12 residues. This CDR3 reads CAGSLVADEQYF. The CDR3 DNA reads as TGTGCCGGCAGCTTAGTCGCGGACGAGCAGTACTTC. The full variable domain, in which reference TRBV7-2 and TRBJ2-7 provide the parts outside the CDR3, is GAGVSQSPSNKVTEKGKDVELRCDPISGHTALYWYRQSLGQGLEFLIYFQGNSAPDKSGLPSDRFSAERTGGSVSTLTIQRTQQEDSAVYLCAGSLVADEQYFGPGTRLTVT.

The rearrangement joins TRBV19 to TRBJ1-1; 7 bases fit TRBD1. Trimming cost V 5 bases and J 1 base; bases outside gene matches: 7. Germline lookup yields CDR1 LNHDA and CDR2 SQIVND (reference sequence). This CDR3 is built from 15 residues. CDR3 protein: CASSPGDRENTEAFF. Here the CDR3 DNA reads TGTGCCAGTAGTCCGGGGGACAGAGAGAACACTGAAGCTTTCTTT. The full variable domain, its missing parts supplied by reference TRBV19 and TRBJ1-1, is DGGITQSPKYLFRKEGQNVTLSCEQNLNHDAMYWYRQDPGQGLRLIYYSQIVNDFQKGDIAEGYSVSREKKESFPLTVTSAQKNPTAFYLCASSPGDRENTEAFFGQGTRLTVV.

The chain carries TRBV19 and TRBJ2-7, with 9 positions matching TRBD1. The CDR3 is made up of 15 amino acids. With 4 bases clipped from V and 3 bases from J, the junction kept 7 bases outside the gene matches. Germline lookup yields CDR1 LNHDA and CDR2 SQIVND (reference sequence). CDR3 DNA: TGTGCCAGTAGTACCCGGGACAGGGTTGACTACGAGCAGTACTTC. Translated: CASSTRDRVDYEQYF.

This clone was observed a single time. The CDR3 region has the DNA TGTGCCAGCAGCTTAGATGGGACAGCGTACTACGAGCAGTACTTC. The encoded protein is CASSLDGTAYYEQYF. V and J are TRBV7-2 and TRBJ2-7; 7 positions agree with TRBD1. Trimming removed 1 base from V and 3 bases from J; junction bases left unmatched: 6. CDR3 size: 15 residues. Germline lookup yields CDR1 SGHTA and CDR2 FQGNSA.

This chain links TRBV9 with TRBJ2-5; 10 nucleotides match TRBD2. CDR1 is SGDLS, CDR2 YYNGEE, per germline. The V segment lost 0 bases and the J segment 4 bases; nucleotides outside the gene matches: 9. This CDR3 has 17 amino acids. CDR3: CASSVGGLAGASETQYF. CDR3 nucleotides: TGTGCCAGCAGCGTAGGGGGTCTAGCGGGAGCGTCAGAGACCCAGTACTTC.

This clone appeared a single time. The V call is TRBV9, the J call TRBJ2-5; unclear D gene. The V end was cut by 3 bases, the J end by 5 bases, with 14 bases between. CDR3 size: 14 residues. Germline V CDR1 and CDR2: SGDLS, YYNGEE. The CDR3: CASSATGWFETQYF. The CDR3 DNA reads TGTGCCAGCAGCGCGACTGGCTGGTTTGAGACCCAGTACTTC.

The rearrangement links TRBV28 to TRBJ2-3; D possibly corresponds to TRBD1 (7 bases). Trimming pared 7 bases from V and 5 bases from J, leaving 19 bases between. CDR1 is MDHEN, CDR2 SYDVKM, per germline. This CDR3 comprises 15 residues. The CDR3 protein is CASTGTPQGGDTQYF. The CDR3 nucleotides are TGTGCCAGCACCGGCACCCCCCAGGGGGGAGATACGCAGTATTTT.

The CDR3 sequence: CASSPSFVQYF. CDR3 DNA: TGTGCCAGCTCACCCTCGTTCGTGCAGTATTTT. The V call is TRBV18, the J call TRBJ2-3; D unresolved. Trimming stripped 3 bases from V and 11 bases from J, with 9 bases between. Germline V gives CDR1 KGHSH, CDR2 LQKENI. The CDR3 has 11 residues.

This clone was recorded a few times. The chain has TRBV9 and TRBJ1-1; tentative D call: TRBD1 (6 bases). CDR1 and CDR2 from the germline V gene are SGDLS and YYNGEE. The V and J ends lost 0 bases and 0 bases respectively, with 6 bases between them. This CDR3 has 14 amino acids. The CDR3 protein is CASSVGTVNTEAFF. CDR3 nucleotides: TGTGCCAGCAGCGTAGGGACAGTGAACACTGAAGCTTTCTTT.

The chain recombines TRBV18 with TRBJ2-2, with D possibly matching TRBD2 (6 bases). The CDR3 totals 14 residues. Germline CDR1 reads KGHSH; CDR2 reads LQKENI. V was clipped by 6 bases and J by 3 bases, with 11 bases between them. The CDR3 DNA reads as TGTGCCAGCTCGCAGCGGGCCGACACCGGGGAGCTGTTTTTT. Its protein product is CASSQRADTGELFF.

The chain links TRBV2 to TRBJ2-7; D is undetermined. Germline V gene data show CDR1 as SNHLY and CDR2 as FYNNEI. The CDR3 covers 12 residues. V was clipped by 5 bases and J by 0 bases, with 5 bases between them. CDR3 nucleotide sequence: TGTGCCAGCAGTCAGGACTCCTACGAGCAGTACTTC. This translates into CASSQDSYEQYF. Full variable domain (missing parts from reference TRBV2 and TRBJ2-7): EPEVTQTPSHQVTQMGQEVILRCVPISNHLYFYWYRQILGQKVEFLVSFYNNEISEKSEIFDDQFSVERPDGSNFTLKIRSTKLEDSAMYFCASSQDSYEQYFGPGTRLTVT.

This clone was counted a few times. This chain links TRBV5-8 with TRBJ2-5; 7 positions agree with TRBD2. After removal of 4 bases from V and 1 base from J, the junction contained 7 bases not matched to a gene. The CDR3 extends over 15 amino acids. Germline lookup yields CDR1 SGHTS and CDR2 YDEGEE. The CDR3 DNA reads as TGTGCCAGCAGCCGACAGCGGGGAGTCCAAGAGACCCAGTACTTC. Translating gives CASSRQRGVQETQYF.

The gene calls are TRBV14 and TRBJ2-3; 10 nucleotides align to TRBD2. Per the germline V gene, CDR1 is SGHDN and CDR2 is FVKESK. V gave up 3 bases and J gave up 0 bases; unmatched junction bases: 3. The CDR3 consists of 16 residues. CDR3 sequence: CASSQQLAGSTDTQYF. DNA of the CDR3: TGTGCCAGCAGCCAGCAACTAGCGGGGAGCACAGATACGCAGTATTTT.

The chain couples TRBV11-2 to TRBJ1-6; possibly TRBD1 for D (5 bases). V lost 0 bases to trimming and J lost 7 bases, with 16 bases between them. The germline V gene has CDR1 SGHAT and CDR2 FQNNGV. CDR3 length equals 17 residues. The CDR3 bases are TGTGCCAGCAGCTTAGAGGGCCCGGGGGAGTGGAATTCACCCCTCCACTTT. It specifies CASSLEGPGEWNSPLHF.

The chain recombines TRBV15 with TRBJ2-7; D is perhaps TRBD1 (6 bases). The length of the CDR3 is 11 residues. Trimming left V 4 bases short and J 6 bases short, with 7 bases between. Germline V gives CDR1 LNHNV, CDR2 YYDKDF (reference sequence). In DNA, the CDR3 is TGTGCCACCAGCATCAGGGGCGAGCAGTACTTC. It encodes CATSIRGEQYF.

In its sample, this clone was seen once. This chain links TRBV29-1 with TRBJ1-4; a weak D match, TRBD1 (6 bases). Germline assignment: CDR1 SQVTM and CDR2 ANQGSEA. V was cut by 5 bases and J by 4 bases, with 14 bases left in between. The CDR3 has 14 amino acids. The DNA of the CDR3 is TGCAGCGTTCCCGACCGGACAGATAATGAAAAACTGTTTTTT. This gives the protein CSVPDRTDNEKLFF. Filled out from reference TRBV29-1 and TRBJ1-4, the complete variable domain reads SAVISQKPSRDICQRGTSLTIQCQVDSQVTMMFWYRQQPGQSLTLIATANQGSEATYESGFVIDKFPISRPNLTFSTLTVSNMSPEDSSIYLCSVPDRTDNEKLFFGSGTQLSVL.

The gene calls are TRBV5-4 and TRBJ1-2; 9 nucleotides match TRBD1. The CDR3 has 15 residues. In germline, CDR1 is SGHNT, CDR2 YYREEE (reference sequence). V lost 1 base to trimming and J lost 7 bases; unmatched junction nucleotides: 8. This CDR3 reads CASSLLRTGAAGYTF. The CDR3 DNA is TGTGCCAGCAGCTTGCTTAGGACAGGGGCAGCTGGCTACACCTTC.